This T cell receptor beta chain was sequenced for a study of human T cells and chemical hapten exposure. Study details: Upper-back patches of 0.01% DPC were read at 6 days.

Time point given: patch test 3, about 24 weeks after DPC sensitization. Treatment denoted: therapeutic diphenylcyclopropenone sensitization with weekly scalp DPC. The study drew its donors from alopecia patients who were 18 to 70 years old and suitable for DPC. This clonotype showed up just a few times. Deletions cut 5 bases from V and 4 bases from J, with 18 bases between. The V gene's germline CDR1 is MNHEY and CDR2 SVGEGT. This CDR3 contains 15 residues. TCRdb independently ran MiXCR on the RACE reads; one entry per CDR3 protein. The table shows 190,000 or so distinct CDR3 sequences, with under 30% occurring only once.

The clonotype originates from a woman aged 40-49 years with alopecia areata. Some clones in this sample may be carry-over from other donors' samples. The specimen comprised whole blood, sampled in connection with sensitization to the hapten diphenylcyclopropenone (DPC). This chain connects TRBV6-2 or TRBV6-3 to TRBJ2-7, with D possibly TRBD1 on 5 matching bases. CDR3 sequence reads: CASSTLYFRQYEQYF. CDR3 coding DNA: TGTGCCAGCAGTACCCTCTACTTTCGACAGTACGAGCAGTACTTC.